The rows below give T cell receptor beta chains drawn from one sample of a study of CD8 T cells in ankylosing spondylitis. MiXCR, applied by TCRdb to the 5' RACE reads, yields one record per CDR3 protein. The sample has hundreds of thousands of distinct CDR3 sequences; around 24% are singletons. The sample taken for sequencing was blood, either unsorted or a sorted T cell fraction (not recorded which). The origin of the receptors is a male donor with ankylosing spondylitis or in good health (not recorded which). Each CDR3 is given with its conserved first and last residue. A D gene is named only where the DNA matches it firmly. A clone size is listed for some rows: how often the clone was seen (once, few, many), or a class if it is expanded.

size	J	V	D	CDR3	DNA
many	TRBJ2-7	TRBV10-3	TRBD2	CAISGGGRQVGEQYF	TGTGCCATCAGTGGGGGGGGACGGCAAGTTGGGGAGCAGTACTTC
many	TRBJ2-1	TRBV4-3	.	CASSQHRGYYNEQFF	TGCGCCAGCAGCCAACATAGGGGTTATTACAATGAGCAGTTCTTC
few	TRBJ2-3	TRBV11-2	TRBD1	CASNRQGIDTQYF	TGTGCCAGCAACAGACAGGGTATCGATACGCAGTATTTT
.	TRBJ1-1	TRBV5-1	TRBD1	CASSQGDRAEAFF	TGCGCCAGCAGCCAGGGGGATCGGGCTGAAGCTTTCTTT
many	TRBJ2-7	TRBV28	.	CASSPGVPPYEQYF	TGTGCCAGCAGTCCGGGAGTCCCTCCCTACGAGCAGTACTTC
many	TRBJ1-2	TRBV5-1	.	CASRATTEDGYTF	TGCGCCAGCCGTGCGACTACCGAGGATGGCTACACCTTC
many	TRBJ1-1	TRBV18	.	CASSPTIRGDTEAFF	TGTGCCAGCTCACCGACGATCAGGGGAGATACTGAAGCTTTCTTT
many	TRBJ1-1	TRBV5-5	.	CASSPLGRTTEAFF	TGTGCCAGCAGCCCATTGGGCAGGACAACTGAAGCTTTCTTT
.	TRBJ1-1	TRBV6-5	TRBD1	CASSYRQGATEAFF	TGTGCCAGCAGTTATCGGCAGGGGGCCACTGAAGCTTTCTTT
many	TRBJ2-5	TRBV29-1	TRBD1	CSVGNRGRTQYF	TGCAGCGTCGGAAACAGGGGGCGGACCCAGTACTTC
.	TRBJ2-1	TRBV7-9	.	CASSSTAREQFF	TGTGCCAGCAGCTCGACAGCTCGTGAGCAGTTCTTC
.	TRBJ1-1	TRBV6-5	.	CASYRANTEAFF	TGTGCCAGCTACAGGGCGAACACTGAAGCTTTCTTT
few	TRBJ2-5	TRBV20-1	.	CSPYGVAEETQYF	TGCAGTCCCTATGGGGTAGCGGAAGAGACCCAGTACTTC
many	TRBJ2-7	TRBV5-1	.	CASGSSGGEQYF	TGCGCCAGCGGGTCCTCCGGTGGCGAGCAGTACTTC
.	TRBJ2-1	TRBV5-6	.	CASSLAASVSYNEQFF	TGTGCCAGCAGCTTGGCGGCTAGCGTGTCCTACAATGAGCAGTTCTTC
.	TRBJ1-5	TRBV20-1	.	CSAPTEGSGYQPQHF	TGCAGTGCCCCCACTGAAGGATCTGGTTATCAGCCCCAGCATTTT
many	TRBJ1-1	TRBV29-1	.	CSVEGRVRTEAFF	TGCAGCGTTGAAGGGAGGGTTAGAACTGAAGCTTTCTTT
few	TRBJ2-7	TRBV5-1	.	CASSLEGAPYEQYF	TGCGCCAGCAGCTTGGAAGGGGCCCCCTACGAGCAGTACTTC
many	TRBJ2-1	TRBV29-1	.	CSVEGGRGMDEQFF	TGCAGCGTTGAAGGCGGCAGGGGAATGGATGAGCAGTTCTTC
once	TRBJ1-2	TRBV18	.	CASSSNGYGYTF	TGTGCCAGCTCATCAAACGGATATGGCTACACCTTC
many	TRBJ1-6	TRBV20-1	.	CSARDPYRDGDSPLHF	TGCAGTGCTAGAGACCCATACAGGGACGGAGATTCACCCCTCCACTTT
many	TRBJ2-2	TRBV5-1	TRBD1	CASSFTTGDTGELFF	TGCGCCAGCAGCTTTACAACAGGGGACACCGGGGAGCTGTTTTTT
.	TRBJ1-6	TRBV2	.	CASSDSLIYNSPLHF	TGTGCCAGCAGTGACAGTCTGATTTATAATTCACCCCTCCACTTT
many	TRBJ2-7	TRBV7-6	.	CASSLAPEKGNEQYF	TGTGCCAGCAGCTTAGCCCCAGAGAAGGGGAACGAGCAGTACTTC
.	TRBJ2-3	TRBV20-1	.	CSAQTGASTDTQYF	TGCAGTGCTCAAACCGGTGCTAGCACAGATACGCAGTATTTT
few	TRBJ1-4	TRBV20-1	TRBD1	CSAGDRAREKLFF	TGCAGTGCAGGAGACAGGGCTCGCGAAAAACTGTTTTTT
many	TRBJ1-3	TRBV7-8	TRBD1	CASKKDRVANTIYF	TGTGCCAGCAAAAAGGACAGGGTAGCGAACACCATATATTTT
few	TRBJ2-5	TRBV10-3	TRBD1	CAITRDRGRGETQYF	TGTGCCATCACCCGGGACAGGGGGCGCGGAGAGACCCAGTACTTC
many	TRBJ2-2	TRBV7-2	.	CASSPGTTWELFF	TGTGCCAGCAGCCCAGGGACAACCTGGGAGCTGTTTTTT
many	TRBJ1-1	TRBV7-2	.	CASSQGPRNTEAFF	TGTGCCAGCAGCCAGGGACCTAGGAACACTGAAGCTTTCTTT
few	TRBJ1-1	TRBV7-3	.	CASSLNGGENTEAFF	TGTGCCAGCAGCTTAAATGGGGGGGAGAACACTGAAGCTTTCTTT
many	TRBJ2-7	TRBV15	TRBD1	CATSGSQGAYEQYF	TGTGCCACCAGCGGTTCACAGGGGGCTTACGAGCAGTACTTC
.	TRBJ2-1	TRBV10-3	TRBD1	CAAGRDREYNEQFF	TGTGCCGCGGGCCGGGACAGGGAATACAATGAGCAGTTCTTC
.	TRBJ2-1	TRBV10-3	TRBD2	CAIRLAEGSYNEQFF	TGTGCCATCAGACTAGCGGAAGGCTCCTACAATGAGCAGTTCTTC
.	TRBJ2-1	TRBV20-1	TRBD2	CSASRSGRADEQFF	TGCAGTGCTAGTCGTAGCGGGAGAGCAGATGAGCAGTTCTTC
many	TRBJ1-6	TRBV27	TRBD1	CASSDLGTGGSPLHF	TGTGCCAGCAGCGATCTTGGGACAGGGGGATCACCCCTCCACTTT
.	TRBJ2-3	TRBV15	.	CATSRDGALLTDTQYF	TGTGCCACCAGCAGAGATGGGGCACTCCTAACAGATACGCAGTATTTT
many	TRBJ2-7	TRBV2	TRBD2	CASTAGGLAYEQYF	TGTGCCAGCACCGCCGGGGGGTTGGCCTACGAGCAGTACTTC
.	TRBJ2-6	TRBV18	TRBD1	CASSRDRDRGNGANVLTF	TGTGCCAGCTCACGCGACCGGGACAGGGGGAACGGGGCCAACGTCCTGACTTTC
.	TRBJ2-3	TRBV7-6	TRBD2	CASSFMTGGRADTQYF	TGTGCCAGCAGCTTTATGACGGGAGGGAGGGCAGATACGCAGTATTTT
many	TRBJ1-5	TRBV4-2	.	CASSQDLPQPQHF	TGTGCCAGCAGCCAAGATCTTCCCCAGCCCCAGCATTTT
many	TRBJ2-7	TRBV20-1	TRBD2	CSASQGTSGPSEQYF	TGCAGTGCTAGTCAGGGGACTAGCGGTCCTTCCGAGCAGTACTTC
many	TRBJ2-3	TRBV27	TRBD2	CASSFEAGVRRTQYF	TGTGCCAGCAGTTTTGAGGCGGGAGTCCGCCGTACGCAGTATTTT
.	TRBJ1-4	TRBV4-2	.	CASSQDTGDRGEKLFF	TGTGCCAGCAGCCAAGATACCGGGGATAGGGGTGAAAAACTGTTTTTT
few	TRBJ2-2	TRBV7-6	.	CASSMGPRGTGELFF	TGTGCCAGCAGCATGGGCCCGAGGGGCACCGGGGAGCTGTTTTTT